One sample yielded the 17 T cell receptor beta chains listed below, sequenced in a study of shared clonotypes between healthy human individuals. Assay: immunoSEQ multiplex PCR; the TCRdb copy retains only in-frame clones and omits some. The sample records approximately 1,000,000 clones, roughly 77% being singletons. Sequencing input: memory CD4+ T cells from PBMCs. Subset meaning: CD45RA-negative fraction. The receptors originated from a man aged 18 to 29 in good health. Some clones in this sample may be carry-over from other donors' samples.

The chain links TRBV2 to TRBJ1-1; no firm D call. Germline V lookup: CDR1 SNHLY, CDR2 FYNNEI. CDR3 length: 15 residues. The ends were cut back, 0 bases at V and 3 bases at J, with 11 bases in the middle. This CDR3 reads CASSEALPGYTEAFF. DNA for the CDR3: TGTGCCAGCAGTGAAGCGCTTCCGGGGTACACTGAAGCTTTCTTT.

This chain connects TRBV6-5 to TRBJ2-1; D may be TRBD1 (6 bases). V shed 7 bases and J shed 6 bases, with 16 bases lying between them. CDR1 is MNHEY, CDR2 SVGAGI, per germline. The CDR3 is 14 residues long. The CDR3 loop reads CASIPSTDSNEQFF. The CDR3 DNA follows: TGTGCCAGCATCCCATCAACGGACAGCAATGAGCAGTTCTTC.

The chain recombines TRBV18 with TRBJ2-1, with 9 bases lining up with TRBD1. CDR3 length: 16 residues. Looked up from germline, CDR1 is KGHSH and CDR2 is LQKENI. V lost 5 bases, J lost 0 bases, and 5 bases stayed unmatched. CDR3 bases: TGTGCCAGCTCATCGAGACAGGGGGACTCCTACAATGAGCAGTTCTTC. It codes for CASSSRQGDSYNEQFF.

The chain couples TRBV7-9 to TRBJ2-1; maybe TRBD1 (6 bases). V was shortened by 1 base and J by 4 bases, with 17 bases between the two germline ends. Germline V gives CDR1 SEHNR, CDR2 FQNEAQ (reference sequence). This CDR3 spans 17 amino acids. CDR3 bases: TGTGCCAGCAGCTTAGAACCCCCAGGGGCCCGTTACAATGAGCAGTTCTTC. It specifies CASSLEPPGARYNEQFF.

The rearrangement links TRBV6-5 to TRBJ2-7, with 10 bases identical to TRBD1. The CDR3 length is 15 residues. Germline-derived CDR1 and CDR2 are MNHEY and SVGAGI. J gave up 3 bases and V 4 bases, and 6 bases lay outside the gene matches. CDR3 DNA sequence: TGTGCCAGCAGTTCCCCGGGACAGGGGTTCTACGAGCAGTACTTC. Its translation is CASSSPGQGFYEQYF.

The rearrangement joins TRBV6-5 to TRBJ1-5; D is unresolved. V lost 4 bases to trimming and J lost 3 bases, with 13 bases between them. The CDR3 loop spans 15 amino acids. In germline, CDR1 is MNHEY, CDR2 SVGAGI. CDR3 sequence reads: CASSLYPLTNQPQHF. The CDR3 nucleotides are TGTGCCAGCAGTTTATATCCGCTCACCAATCAGCCCCAGCATTTT.

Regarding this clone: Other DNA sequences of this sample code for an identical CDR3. CDR3 sequence: CASSRGGGNQPQHF. CDR3 bases: TGTGCCAGCAGCCGGGGAGGGGGCAATCAGCCCCAGCATTTT. The chain is built from TRBV7-9 and TRBJ1-5, with D perhaps TRBD1 (5 bases). With 5 bases removed from V and 2 bases from J, the gap between germline ends came to 10 bases. The germline CDR1 and CDR2 sequences are SEHNR and FQNEAQ (reference sequence). There are 14 residues in the CDR3.

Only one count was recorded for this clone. DNA of the CDR3: TGTGCCAGTAGTATCGAGCTCCTGAGCCCCTACGAGCAGTACTTC. Translated, it gives CASSIELLSPYEQYF. The chain joins TRBV19 to TRBJ2-7; D gene uncertain. The CDR3 contains 15 residues. The germline CDR1 and CDR2 sequences are LNHDA and SQIVND (reference sequence). With 3 bases removed from V and 2 bases from J, the gap between germline ends came to 14 bases. Based on the CDR3 plus reference TRBV19 and TRBJ2-7, the full variable domain is DGGITQSPKYLFRKEGQNVTLSCEQNLNHDAMYWYRQDPGQGLRLIYYSQIVNDFQKGDIAEGYSVSREKKESFPLTVTSAQKNPTAFYLCASSIELLSPYEQYFGPGTRLTVT.

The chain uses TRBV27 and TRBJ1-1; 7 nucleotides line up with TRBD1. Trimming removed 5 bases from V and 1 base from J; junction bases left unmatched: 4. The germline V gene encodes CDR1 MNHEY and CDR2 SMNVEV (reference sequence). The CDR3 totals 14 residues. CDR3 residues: CASSDRDWNTEAFF. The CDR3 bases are TGTGCCAGCAGTGACAGGGATTGGAACACTGAAGCTTTCTTT.

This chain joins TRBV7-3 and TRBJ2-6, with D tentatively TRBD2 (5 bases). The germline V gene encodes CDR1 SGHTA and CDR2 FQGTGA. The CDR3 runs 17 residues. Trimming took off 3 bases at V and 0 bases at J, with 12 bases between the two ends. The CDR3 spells CASSFVGSPSGANVLTF. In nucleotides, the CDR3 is TGTGCCAGCAGCTTTGTAGGGAGTCCCTCTGGGGCCAACGTCCTGACTTTC.

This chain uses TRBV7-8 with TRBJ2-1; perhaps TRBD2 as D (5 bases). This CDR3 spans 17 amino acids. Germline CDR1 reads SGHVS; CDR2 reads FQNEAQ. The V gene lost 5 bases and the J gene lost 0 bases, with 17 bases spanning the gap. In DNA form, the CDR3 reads TGTGCCAGCAGCCAACCCCTGAGCGGAGCCTCCTACAATGAGCAGTTCTTC. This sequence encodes CASSQPLSGASYNEQFF.

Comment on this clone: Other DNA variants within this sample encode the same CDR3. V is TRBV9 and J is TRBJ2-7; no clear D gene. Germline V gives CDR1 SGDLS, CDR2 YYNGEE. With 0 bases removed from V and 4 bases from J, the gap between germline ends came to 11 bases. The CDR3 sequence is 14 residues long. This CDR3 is CASSVGPGPYEQYF. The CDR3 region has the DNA TGTGCCAGCAGCGTAGGGCCCGGGCCATACGAGCAGTACTTC.

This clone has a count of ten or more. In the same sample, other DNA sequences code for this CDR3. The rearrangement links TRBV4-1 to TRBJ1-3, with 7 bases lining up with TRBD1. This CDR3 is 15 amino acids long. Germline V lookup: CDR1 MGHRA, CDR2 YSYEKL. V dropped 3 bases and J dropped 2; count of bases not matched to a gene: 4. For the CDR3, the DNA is TGCGCCAGCAGCCAGGTCGACAGGGCTGGAAACACCATATATTTT. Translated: CASSQVDRAGNTIYF.

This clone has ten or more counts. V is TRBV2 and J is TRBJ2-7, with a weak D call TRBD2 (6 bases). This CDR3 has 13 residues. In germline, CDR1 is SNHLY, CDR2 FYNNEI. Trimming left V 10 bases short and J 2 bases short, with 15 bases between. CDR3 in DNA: TGTGCCACCAGACCGACTAGAACCTACGAGCAGTACTTC. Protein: CATRPTRTYEQYF.

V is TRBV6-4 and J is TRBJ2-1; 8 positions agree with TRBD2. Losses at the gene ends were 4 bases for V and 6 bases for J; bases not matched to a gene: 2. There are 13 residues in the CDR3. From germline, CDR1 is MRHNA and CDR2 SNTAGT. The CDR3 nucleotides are TGTGCCAGCAGTGCCGGGACTAGCAATGAGCAGTTCTTC. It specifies CASSAGTSNEQFF.

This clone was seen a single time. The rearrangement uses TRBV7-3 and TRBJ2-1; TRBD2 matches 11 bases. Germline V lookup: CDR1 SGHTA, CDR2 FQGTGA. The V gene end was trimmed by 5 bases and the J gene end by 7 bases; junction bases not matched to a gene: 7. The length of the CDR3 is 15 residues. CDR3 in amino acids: CASSIIAGGKNEQFF. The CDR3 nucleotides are TGTGCCAGCAGCATAATAGCGGGAGGGAAAAATGAGCAGTTCTTC.

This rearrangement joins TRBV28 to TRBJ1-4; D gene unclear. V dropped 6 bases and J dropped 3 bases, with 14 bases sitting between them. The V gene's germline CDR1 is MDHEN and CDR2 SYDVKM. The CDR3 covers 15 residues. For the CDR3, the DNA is TGTGCCAGCAGGCAAGGAGGCACCGCTAATGAAAAACTGTTTTTT. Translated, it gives CASRQGGTANEKLFF.